These T cell receptor beta chains were read from a single sample in a study of blood T cell repertoires in COVID-19. Sequencing used immunoSEQ multiplex PCR; TCRdb keeps in-frame clones, though not all of them. Of approximately 140,000 clones listed, 84% are singletons. Sequenced sample: peripheral blood. The receptors come from a man between 65 and 79 years old with acute or convalescent COVID-19. CDR3s leave out the opening cysteine and the closing phenylalanine or tryptophan.

J,V,CDR3
TRBJ2-7,TRBV6-5,ASSPYMGLSYEQY
TRBJ2-1,TRBV6-5,ASTRGNEQF
TRBJ2-7,TRBV19,ASSIGSRQDAYEQY
TRBJ1-2,TRBV27,ASSVQGTLTYGYT
TRBJ2-5,TRBV6-6,ASSRPGTGAPGGDQETQY
TRBJ2-7,TRBV5-4,ASSPGLAGASYEQY
TRBJ2-7,TRBV6-5,ASSYSKGLTYEQY
TRBJ1-2,TRBV19,ASSAGQGHYGYT
TRBJ2-2,TRBV9,ASSVGTGANTGELF
TRBJ2-3,TRBV10-2,ASSESAGGSADTQY
TRBJ2-5,TRBV11-1,ASSLTGEQETQY
TRBJ2-6,TRBV7-8,ASSQHPRTGSSGANVLT
TRBJ2-5,TRBV6-1,ASSLTGDWETQY
TRBJ2-1,TRBV6-5,ASSYGQGAPNEQF
TRBJ2-3,TRBV7-8,ASSLVQGAETDTQY
TRBJ1-4,TRBV28,ASSLADRGGEKLF
TRBJ1-5,TRBV7-9,ASSLGTSGNQPQH
TRBJ2-2,TRBV5-4,ASRPGTGRTGELF